Given below is one T cell receptor (beta chain) in context. Sequencing of TCR beta was performed on blood CD8+ T cells and on blood CD4+ T cells. Patients with Susac syndrome fulfilled recently defined diagnostic criteria for definite or probable disease. The entry originates in a study of CD8 T cells in Susac syndrome. V shed 6 bases and J shed 1 base, with 7 bases lying between them. This CDR3 region has 12 residues. RNA amounts of about 0.45 to 1 ug underwent reverse transcription with random hexamers. The TCR beta CDR3 was amplified by immunoSEQ multiplex PCR across 54 Vbeta, 13 Jbeta. TCRdb passed the immunoSEQ multiplex PCR reads through MiXCR, listing each CDR3 protein once. The repertoire consists of tens of thousands of distinct CDR3 sequences, with 94% occurring once and the leading ten covering roughly 0.97%.

This chain links TRBV12-3 or TRBV12-4 with TRBJ2-7; D gene ambiguous. Sequencing used CD8+ T cells from PBMCs. The TCR sequence derives from a human donor with Susac syndrome. The CDR3 nucleotides are TGTGCCAGCAGCTATGGGTCCTACGAGCAGTACTTC. This sequence encodes CASSYGSYEQYF.